This paragraph covers one TCR beta chain sequence. Its antigen remains undetermined. No much larger clone exists at a distance of one base, and base qualities are not known. This entry belongs to a study of blood T cell repertoires in COVID-19 (dated by TCRdb to about 2020). At the level of the whole study: Collaborator samples came from the United States, Italy and Spain and covered acute and convalescent phases of COVID-19. The material from the prospective study consisted of cDNA or gDNA derived from T cells, B-cell-depleted T cells, or PBMCs. Subjects who had been exposed to COVID-19, were actively infected with it, or had recovered from it provided the deeply sampled blood TCRbeta repertoires that made up the dataset. A freely available public database, intended as a resource for researchers studying the immune response to SARS-CoV-2, is where the repertoires were released. Samples were obtained from the ongoing ImmuneRACE study (first 160 participants) and from 1,254 subjects provided by 6 global collaborators. Nearly every sample came with metadata listing a de-identified subject ID, COVID-19 status, age in years and sex. Where HLA class I and class II types were available, the types were taken from metadata supplied by the sample provider, not from assay-based typing.

On the study overall, not on this receptor specifically: The quantity of clinical and demographic metadata differed by source and by participant and was supplied without curation.

The collaborating institutions used their own protocols to collect whole blood in K2EDTA tubes. Collaborator samples were shipped for TCRbeta analysis as frozen whole blood, isolated PBMCs, or DNA extracted from either sample type. TCRbeta CDR3 regions were amplified from genomic DNA using the immunoSEQ Assay, a bias-controlled multiplex PCR. In the authors' own workflow: Within the assay, amplification of reference gene primers was used to estimate how many nucleated cells each sample contained. Sequence reads were collapsed and filtered to measure the absolute abundance of every unique TCRbeta CDR3 rearrangement. For each sample, productive Simpson clonality was calculated by taking the square root of Simpson's diversity index across productive rearrangements. The clones in this table, taken by TCRdb from immuneACCESS, are in-frame only. Not every clone is retained; where verified, under half of the shortfall comes from an unresolved V gene, and the cause of the rest is unknown. That table is the source of V, J and clone size, and D and trimming were worked out from the DNA. The sample data list about 24,000 clones, and 80% to 90% of these were observed just once. The ten top clones hold around 10% of the sample.

Trimming accounts for 4 bases at V and 1 base at J, while the number of junction bases matched to no gene is 5. Via the germline V gene, CDR1 is SGHTS and CDR2 YDEGEE. The CDR3 runs 15 residues from the cysteine to the phenylalanine. Only the CDR3 DNA is retained, 45 bases long and in frame from the first base. Input material: peripheral blood. The chain uses TRBV5-8 and TRBJ2-3, and 8 junctional nucleotides match TRBD1. This receptor was identified in a woman of 80 years or more with active or convalescent COVID-19. At the DNA level, the sequence is TGTGCCAGCAGCAACCGGGACAGGCGCACAGATACGCAGTATTTT. Its coded protein is CASSNRDRRTDTQYF.